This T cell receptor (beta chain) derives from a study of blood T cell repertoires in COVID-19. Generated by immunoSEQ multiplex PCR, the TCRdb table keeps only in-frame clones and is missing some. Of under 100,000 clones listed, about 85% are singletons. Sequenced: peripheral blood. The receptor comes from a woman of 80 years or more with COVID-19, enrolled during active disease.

The CDR3 here is CASSSTGITYEQYF. The CDR3 DNA follows: TGTGCCAGCAGTTCGACAGGGATTACCTACGAGCAGTACTTC. This sequence joins TRBV2 and TRBJ2-7; 7 nucleotides match TRBD1. From germline, CDR1 is SNHLY and CDR2 FYNNEI. The V gene end was trimmed by 5 bases and the J gene end by 2 bases; junction bases not matched to a gene: 6. There are 14 residues in the CDR3.